The T cell receptor beta chain under discussion was sequenced for a study of cytomegalovirus exposure and HLA in healthy donors. Study in general: When 398 donors were genotyped, about 86% of them were found to fall in the Caucasian-associated ancestry cluster.

The germline V gene has CDR1 SGHRS and CDR2 YFSETQ. The length of the CDR3 is 15 residues. V was trimmed by 0 bases and J by 5 bases, leaving 11 bases between them. Broader study findings: HLA allele associations emerged for roughly 17,000 TCR beta sequences in a later analysis, at 0.05 false discovery rate. Common viral pathogens seemed, in a later analysis, to connect with several of the most significant clusters.

PCR involved 60 Vbeta and 13 Jbeta primers. This table comes from immunoSEQ multiplex PCR, and its TCRdb copy is limited to in-frame clones, with some not included. The data contain about 250,000 clones, just over 70% of them singletons. This clone has just a few counts. Its cognate antigen is unknown. The same CDR3 can be traced to other DNA sequences in this sample. The clonotype was recovered from a female donor in good health and CMV-seronegative. Specimen: PBMCs. The rearrangement links TRBV5-1 to TRBJ1-4; D is perhaps TRBD1 (6 bases). The CDR3 loop reads CASSLEQGRNEKLFF. The DNA of the CDR3 is TGCGCCAGCAGCTTGGAACAGGGAAGGAATGAAAAACTGTTTTTT.